One and the same sample provided the 30 T cell receptor beta chains below, sequenced in a study of T-cell memory formation after mild COVID-19. TCRdb redid the calling of the 5' RACE reads with MiXCR, one entry per CDR3 protein. The sample has under 400,000 distinct CDR3 sequences; about 21% are singletons. Specimen: PBMCs or a T cell subset sorted from them (not recorded which). The receptors derive from an adult woman who had mild COVID-19 (a few samples of this study predate the infection). Cell type and time point are not known.

There are a few counts of this clonotype. The genes are TRBV9 and TRBJ2-5; D gene uncertain. The CDR3 length is 12 residues. Germline V gene data show CDR1 as SGDLS and CDR2 as YYNGEE. V was shortened by 0 bases and J by 5 bases, with 5 bases between the two germline ends. CDR3 loop: CASSVAEETQYF. CDR3 nucleotide sequence: TGTGCCAGCAGCGTAGCTGAGGAGACCCAGTACTTC.

The chain recombines TRBV23-1 with TRBJ1-2, with TRBD1 matching over 8 bases. TRBV23-1 is annotated as an ORF whose role is uncertain. V gave up 0 bases and J gave up 6 bases; unmatched junction bases: 3. This CDR3 has 14 amino acids. The CDR3: CASSQSEQGDGYTF. The CDR3 bases are TGCGCCAGCAGTCAATCGGAACAGGGGGATGGCTACACCTTC.

The J gene is TRBJ2-1, the V gene TRBV14; D is unclear. This CDR3 is 14 amino acids long. The V end was cut by 1 base, the J end by 2 bases, with 6 bases between. CDR1 is SGHDN, CDR2 FVKESK, per germline. The CDR3 bases are TGTGCCAGCAGCCAAGGGGCGGCCTACAATGAGCAGTTCTTC. Encoded protein: CASSQGAAYNEQFF.

This clonotype came up a few times. The rearrangement links TRBV7-9 to TRBJ2-3; 9 nucleotides line up with TRBD1. Trimming cost V 4 bases and J 6 bases; bases outside gene matches: 11. There are 16 residues in the CDR3. Germline loops: CDR1 SEHNR, CDR2 FQNEAQ (reference sequence). The CDR3 sequence is CASSSGQGVHTDTQYF. The CDR3 region has the DNA TGTGCCAGCAGCTCGGGACAGGGCGTCCACACGGATACGCAGTATTTT.

The table lists this clonotype with a few counts. This chain links TRBV19 with TRBJ2-1; D is unresolved. This CDR3 region has 15 residues. V lost 3 bases and J 5 bases, leaving 14 bases between the germline ends. In germline, CDR1 is LNHDA, CDR2 SQIVND (reference sequence). In nucleotides, the CDR3 is TGTGCCAGTAGTATGGGCAGCGTGGGCCACAATGAGCAGTTCTTC. Translating gives CASSMGSVGHNEQFF.

The chain couples TRBV4-3 to TRBJ2-5; D is uncertain. Trimming stripped 0 bases from V and 2 bases from J, with 7 bases between. This CDR3 has 14 amino acids. The germline CDR1 and CDR2 sequences are LGHNA and YSLEER. The CDR3 protein is CASSQEAEQETQYF. CDR3 DNA: TGCGCCAGCAGCCAAGAGGCCGAGCAAGAGACCCAGTACTTC.

This sequence joins TRBV7-9 and TRBJ2-2; TRBD2 matches at 12 bases. The J segment lost 7 bases and the V segment lost 6 bases, leaving 9 bases of the junction unmatched. Germline assignment: CDR1 SEHNR and CDR2 FQNEAQ (reference sequence). CDR3 length: 16 residues. The CDR3 DNA sequence: TGTGCCAGCAGGCGTCCTAGCGGGGGGGTCGACGGGGAGCTGTTTTTT. Protein: CASRRPSGGVDGELFF. Full variable domain (rest looked up from reference TRBV7-9 and TRBJ2-2): DTGVSQNPRHKITKRGQNVTFRCDPISEHNRLYWYRQTLGQGPEFLTYFQNEAQLEKSRLLSDRFSAERPKGSFSTLEIQRTEQGDSAMYLCASRRPSGGVDGELFFGEGSRLTVL.

This clonotype was counted a few times. The rearrangement links TRBV5-5 to TRBJ2-1, with D hard to call. V lost 4 bases and J 6 bases, leaving 8 bases between the germline ends. The CDR3 loop spans 12 amino acids. Germline lookup yields CDR1 SGHKS and CDR2 YYEKEE (reference sequence). DNA for the CDR3: TGTGCCAGCAGCGAACTGTCCAATGAGCAGTTCTTC. As protein: CASSELSNEQFF.

The chain carries TRBV12-3 or TRBV12-4 and TRBJ2-2; perhaps TRBD1 as D (7 bases). CDR3 length: 17 amino acids. V lost 5 bases and J lost 1, with 17 bases in between. CDR3: CASSETEGAGNTGELFF. Written as DNA, the CDR3 is TGTGCCAGCAGTGAGACGGAGGGGGCTGGGAACACCGGGGAGCTGTTTTTT.

This clonotype appeared a few times. The V gene is TRBV4-3, the J gene TRBJ1-1; 8 positions agree with TRBD1. This CDR3 comprises 15 residues. V lost 4 bases and J lost 5; bases outside the gene matches: 9. Germline V gene data show CDR1 as LGHNA and CDR2 as YSLEER. The CDR3 sequence is CASSPRDRGRTEAFF. CDR3 in DNA: TGCGCCAGCAGCCCTCGAGACAGGGGACGTACTGAAGCTTTCTTT.

This clonotype has more than one count but fewer than ten. V and J are TRBV20-1 and TRBJ1-1; a weak D match, TRBD1 (6 bases). The V gene's germline CDR1 is DFQATT and CDR2 SNEGSKA (reference sequence). Trimming took 0 bases from V and 4 from J, leaving 12 bases between them. The CDR3 has 14 amino acids. In nucleotides, the CDR3 is TGCAGTGCTAGAGAGGGCAGGGGAAGCACTGAAGCTTTCTTT. The encoded protein is CSAREGRGSTEAFF.

This clonotype was observed once. The gene calls are TRBV7-3 and TRBJ2-1; 8 bases are shared with TRBD2. J gave up 8 bases and V 0 bases, and 0 bases lay outside the gene matches. Germline CDR1 is SGHTA and CDR2 is FQGTGA. The CDR3 runs 13 residues. DNA for the CDR3: TGTGCCAGCAGCTTAACAGCGGGAGATGAGCAGTTCTTC. It specifies CASSLTAGDEQFF.

The CDR3 protein is CASSAGLAGGHYEQYF. The DNA of the CDR3 is TGTGCCAGCAGCGCGGGACTAGCGGGAGGACATTACGAGCAGTACTTC. The genes are TRBV6-5 and TRBJ2-7, with 15 bases matching TRBD2. Germline V gene lookup returns CDR1 MNHEY and CDR2 SVGAGI. CDR3 length: 16 amino acids. The trim removed 6 bases at V and 4 bases at J, leaving 7 bases unmatched.

This clonotype was counted only a few times. The rearrangement joins TRBV10-3 to TRBJ1-2; unclear D gene. The CDR3 contains 13 residues. The ends were cut back, 2 bases at V and 6 bases at J, with 10 bases in the middle. The germline gives CDR1 ENHRY, CDR2 SYGVKD. CDR3 residues: CAISEDPEHGYTF. The CDR3 DNA sequence: TGTGCCATCAGTGAGGACCCAGAGCATGGCTACACCTTC.

The chain combines TRBV5-1 with TRBJ2-7; 13 nucleotides match TRBD2. CDR1 is SGHRS, CDR2 YFSETQ, per germline. CDR3 length equals 16 residues. V was pared by 4 bases and J by 2 bases, with 6 bases of the junction left unmatched. CDR3 in amino acids: CASSPWTSGSAYEQYF. CDR3 nucleotides: TGCGCCAGCAGCCCATGGACTAGCGGGAGCGCCTACGAGCAGTACTTC.

This clonotype has just one count. A junction boundary mismatches the germline segment, possibly from a read error. The rearrangement links TRBV5-1 to TRBJ1-2; unclear D gene. This CDR3 region has 14 residues. Per the germline V gene, CDR1 is SGHRS and CDR2 is YFSETQ. The CDR3 region is CSSSLDRPHYGYTF. CDR3 bases: TGCTCCAGCAGCTTGGACCGGCCGCACTATGGCTACACCTTC.

This clonotype has more than one count but fewer than ten. This chain joins TRBV12-3 or TRBV12-4 and TRBJ2-3, with D unresolved. The ends were cut back, 3 bases at V and 8 bases at J, with 12 bases in the middle. This CDR3 comprises 13 residues. The CDR3 here is CASSFSGVGTQYF. The DNA for the CDR3 is TGTGCCAGCAGTTTTTCGGGCGTTGGTACGCAGTATTTT.

This clonotype occurred a few times. The chain is built from TRBV7-2 and TRBJ2-7; 7 nucleotides align to TRBD2. Germline trimming cut 2 bases from V and 6 bases from J; bases unmatched to any gene: 10. The CDR3 length is 15 residues. Per germline, CDR1 SGHTA and CDR2 FQGNSA. In nucleotides, the CDR3 is TGTGCCAGCAGCTTATCTTGGACTAGTGAGGGCGAGCAGTACTTC. Encoded protein: CASSLSWTSEGEQYF.

This clonotype was recorded many times. The V gene is TRBV15, the J gene TRBJ2-3; a possible D gene is TRBD2 (5 bases). Trimming removed 5 bases at V and 2 bases at J, with 11 bases between. The CDR3 is 14 residues long. In germline, CDR1 is LNHNV, CDR2 YYDKDF (reference sequence). In DNA, the CDR3 is TGTGCCACCAGCCCACGGGGTCTCACAGATACGCAGTATTTT. Its protein product is CATSPRGLTDTQYF.

V is TRBV6-1 and J is TRBJ2-7; 8 bases line up with TRBD2. V lost 3 bases to trimming and J lost 3 bases; unmatched junction nucleotides: 7. The CDR3 has 15 amino acids. The germline gives CDR1 MNHNS, CDR2 SASEGT. The CDR3: CASSDSLAANYEQYF. The CDR3, as DNA: TGTGCCAGCAGTGACTCACTAGCGGCAAACTACGAGCAGTACTTC.

This clonotype was seen at least ten times. The V gene is TRBV5-1, the J gene TRBJ1-6, with D maybe TRBD1 (6 bases). V was pared by 4 bases and J by 7 bases, with 15 bases between. The CDR3 runs to 15 residues. The V gene's germline CDR1 is SGHRS and CDR2 YFSETQ. DNA for the CDR3: TGCGCCAGCAGCCCGTCGGGGGGCGGGAATTCACCCCTCCACTTT. This sequence encodes CASSPSGGGNSPLHF.

This clonotype was counted a few times. The rearrangement links TRBV12-3 or TRBV12-4 to TRBJ2-2; a weak D match, TRBD2 (5 bases). Trimming removed 7 bases at V and 5 bases at J, with 11 bases between. The CDR3 has 13 amino acids. CDR3: CASKFRGTGELFF. The CDR3 nucleotides are TGTGCCAGCAAATTCCGGGGAACCGGGGAGCTGTTTTTT.

This clonotype was detected many times. This chain links TRBV29-1 with TRBJ2-3; TRBD2 aligns across 9 bases. Germline CDR1 SQVTM, CDR2 ANQGSEA. This CDR3 comprises 13 residues. V was clipped by 7 bases and J by 9 bases; unmatched bases: 11. The CDR3 sequence: CSALAGDGVTQYF. The CDR3 DNA follows: TGCAGCGCCTTAGCGGGAGACGGGGTGACGCAGTATTTT.

This clonotype was observed a few times. This chain links TRBV6-2 or TRBV6-3 with TRBJ2-7; D may be TRBD2 (5 bases). Between the trimmed V and J ends, which lost 2 bases and 5 bases, there was a span of 16 bases. The germline gives CDR1 MNHEY, CDR2 SVGEGT. This CDR3 has 15 residues. CDR3 DNA sequence: TGTGCCAGCAGTTACGGAGGATGGGGTTCCCACGAGCAGTACTTC. The encoded protein is CASSYGGWGSHEQYF.

The CDR3 nucleotides read TGTGCCAGCAGTCGCGGAGCGGGGGGGACCGGGGAGCTGTTTTTT. Residues: CASSRGAGGTGELFF. The J gene is TRBJ2-2, the V gene TRBV27; 10 bases map to TRBD2. This CDR3 spans 15 amino acids. V shed 5 bases, J shed 5 bases, and the junction held 5 bases outside the gene matches. In germline, CDR1 is MNHEY, CDR2 SMNVEV (reference sequence).

This clonotype was picked up many times. The V and J genes are TRBV6-5 and TRBJ1-1; TRBD1 is a possible D gene (5 bases). This CDR3 spans 14 amino acids. Trimming removed 2 bases at V and 8 bases at J, with 15 bases between. Germline CDR1 is MNHEY and CDR2 is SVGAGI. CDR3 sequence: CASSYTGTASEAFF. CDR3 nucleotides: TGTGCCAGCAGTTACACCGGGACCGCCTCAGAAGCTTTCTTT.

This clonotype was counted between two and nine times. V usage is TRBV2 and J usage is TRBJ1-1; perhaps TRBD1 as D (5 bases). CDR3 length equals 13 residues. Germline V gives CDR1 SNHLY, CDR2 FYNNEI. V was clipped by 10 bases and J by 0 bases, with 12 bases between them. The chain's CDR3 is CATRAGMNTEAFF. The CDR3 bases are TGTGCCACCCGGGCAGGGATGAACACTGAAGCTTTCTTT. The entire variable domain, with the rest obtained from reference TRBV2 and TRBJ1-1, is as follows: EPEVTQTPSHQVTQMGQEVILRCVPISNHLYFYWYRQILGQKVEFLVSFYNNEISEKSEIFDDQFSVERPDGSNFTLKIRSTKLEDSAMYFCATRAGMNTEAFFGQGTRLTVV.

In this sample, this clonotype turned up a few times. The CDR3 sequence is CASSPTMTGELFF. The CDR3 coding sequence is TGTGCCAGCAGCCCCACAATGACCGGGGAGCTGTTTTTT. V gene TRBV7-3 combines with J gene TRBJ2-2; D unresolved. V was pared by 5 bases and J by 5 bases, with 9 bases between. CDR1 is SGHTA and CDR2 is FQGTGA in the germline V gene. The CDR3 has 13 amino acids.

This chain joins TRBV24-1 and TRBJ2-2; TRBD1 might be the D (6 bases). The CDR3 extends over 17 amino acids. From germline, CDR1 is KGHDR and CDR2 SFDVKD. V lost 4 bases to trimming and J lost 6 bases, with 20 bases between them. The CDR3 nucleotides read TGTGCCACCAGTGAACCTACAGGGCCGAGAGGGGCCGGGGAGCTGTTTTTT. As protein: CATSEPTGPRGAGELFF.

The CDR3 DNA follows: TGTGCCAGCAGTTACTCGTACCAGTACGAGCAGTACTTC. Translating gives CASSYSYQYEQYF. The chain couples TRBV6-2 or TRBV6-3 to TRBJ2-7; D is uncertain. Trimming shortened V by 0 bases and J by 4 bases, and 7 bases separated the two germline ends. This CDR3 has 13 residues. Germline V gives CDR1 MNHEY, CDR2 SVGEGT.